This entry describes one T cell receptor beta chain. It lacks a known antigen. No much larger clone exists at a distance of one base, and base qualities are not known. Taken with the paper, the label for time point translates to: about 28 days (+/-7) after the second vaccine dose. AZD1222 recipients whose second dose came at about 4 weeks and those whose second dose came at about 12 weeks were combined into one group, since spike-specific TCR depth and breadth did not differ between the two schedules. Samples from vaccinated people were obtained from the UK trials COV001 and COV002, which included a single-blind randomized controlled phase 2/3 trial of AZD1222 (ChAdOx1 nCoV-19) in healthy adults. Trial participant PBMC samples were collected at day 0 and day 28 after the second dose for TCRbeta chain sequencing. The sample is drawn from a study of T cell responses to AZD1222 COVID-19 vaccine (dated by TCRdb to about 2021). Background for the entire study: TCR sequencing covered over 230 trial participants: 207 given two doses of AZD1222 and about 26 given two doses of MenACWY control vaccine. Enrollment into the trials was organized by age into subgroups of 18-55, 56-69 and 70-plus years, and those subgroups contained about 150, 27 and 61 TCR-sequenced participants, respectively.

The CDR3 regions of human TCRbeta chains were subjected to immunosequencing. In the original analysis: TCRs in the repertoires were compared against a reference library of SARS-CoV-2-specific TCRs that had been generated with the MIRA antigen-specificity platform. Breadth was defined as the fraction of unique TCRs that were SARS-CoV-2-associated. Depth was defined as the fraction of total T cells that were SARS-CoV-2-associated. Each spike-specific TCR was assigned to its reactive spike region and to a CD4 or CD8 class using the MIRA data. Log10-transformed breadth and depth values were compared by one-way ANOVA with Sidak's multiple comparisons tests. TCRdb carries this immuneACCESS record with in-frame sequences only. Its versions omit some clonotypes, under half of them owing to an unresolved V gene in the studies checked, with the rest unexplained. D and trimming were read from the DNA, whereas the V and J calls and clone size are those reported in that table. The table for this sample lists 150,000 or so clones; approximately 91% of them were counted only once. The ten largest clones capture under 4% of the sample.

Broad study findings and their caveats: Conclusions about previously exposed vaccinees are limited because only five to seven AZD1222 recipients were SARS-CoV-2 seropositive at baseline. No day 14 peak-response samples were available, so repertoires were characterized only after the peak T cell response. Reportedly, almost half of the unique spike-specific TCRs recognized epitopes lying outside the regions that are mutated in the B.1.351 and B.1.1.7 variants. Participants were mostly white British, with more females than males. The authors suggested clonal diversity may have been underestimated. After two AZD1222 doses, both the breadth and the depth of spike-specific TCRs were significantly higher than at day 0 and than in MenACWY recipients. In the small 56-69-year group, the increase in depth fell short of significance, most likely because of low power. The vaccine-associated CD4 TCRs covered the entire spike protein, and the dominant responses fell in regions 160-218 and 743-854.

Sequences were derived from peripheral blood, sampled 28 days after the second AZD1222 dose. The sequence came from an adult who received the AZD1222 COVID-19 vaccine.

For the CDR3, the sequence is CSSTAYNEQFF. Here is the DNA: TGCAGTTCAACAGCCTACAATGAGCAGTTCTTC. The chain employs TRBV20-1 and TRBJ2-1, with the D segment identity uncertain. From the germline V gene (reference sequence), CDR1 is DFQATT and CDR2 is SNEGSKA. A distance of 7 bases separates the germline ends of V and J, which lose 8 bases and 2 bases respectively. Measured from the cysteine to the phenylalanine, the CDR3 is 11 residues long. The entry retains the CDR3 DNA only, 33 bases that are in frame from base 1.